What follows describes a single TCR beta chain. No antigen is known for it. The record originates from a study of cytomegalovirus exposure and HLA in healthy donors. Findings and limits, study-wide: Across donors, most TCRs were seen rarely, yet some public ones were widespread.

Measured with immunoSEQ multiplex PCR; TCRdb has only the in-frame clones, and not every one. The sample includes roughly 300,000 clones, approximately 90% of them seen just once. The sequencing sample was made of PBMCs. This receptor was obtained from a woman aged 30 to 39 in good health and CMV-seropositive.

The CDR3 nucleotides read TGTGCCAGCAGCGTAGTGAGTTGGGGGGCGAAGTATAGCAATCAGCCCCAGCATTTT. As protein: CASSVVSWGAKYSNQPQHF. The gene calls are TRBV9 and TRBJ1-5; TRBD1 is a possible D gene (6 bases). Germline CDR1 reads SGDLS; CDR2 reads YYNGEE. V lost 0 bases and J 0 bases, leaving 19 bases between the germline ends. This CDR3 has 19 amino acids.